A single sample gave rise to the 3 T cell receptor beta chains below, sequenced in a study of molecular identifiers for immune sequencing clone quantification. TCRdb reprocessed the PCR reads via MiXCR and lists one record per CDR3 protein. Found here are about 640,000 distinct CDR3 sequences, 20% of them singletons; the top ten hold under 0.95%. Material for sequencing was naive CD8+ T cells from blood, with Jurkat cell RNA spiked in. Subset noted: FACS-sorted CD8+CD4-CCR7+CD45RA+ naive T cells. The receptors derive from a human donor in good health. Some libraries in this study had Jurkat cell RNA spiked in.

Ten or more counts support this clonotype. Written as DNA, the CDR3 is TGTGCCAGCAGCATACAGGGTTGGGAGCAGTACTTC. Translating it yields CASSIQGWEQYF. The chain carries TRBV7-9 and TRBJ2-7; D possibly corresponds to TRBD1 (6 bases). V shed 5 bases and J shed 7 bases, with 12 bases lying between them. Germline lookup yields CDR1 SEHNR and CDR2 FQNEAQ (reference sequence). The CDR3 runs 12 residues.

This clonotype was detected only a few times. This chain uses TRBV5-4 with TRBJ1-5; tentatively, D is TRBD1 (6 bases). Germline loops: CDR1 SGHNT, CDR2 YYREEE (reference sequence). The V and J ends lost 0 bases and 6 bases respectively, with 10 bases between them. The CDR3 contains 14 residues. The CDR3 protein is CASSLEGGGQPQHF. CDR3 in DNA: TGTGCCAGCAGCTTGGAAGGGGGAGGTCAGCCCCAGCATTTT.

This clonotype occurred a few times. V usage is TRBV12-5 and J usage is TRBJ2-1; TRBD2 agrees at 11 bases. After removal of 1 base from V and 2 bases from J, the junction contained 7 bases not matched to a gene. CDR3 length equals 18 residues. Per the germline V gene, CDR1 is LGHNT and CDR2 is FRNRAP. Here the CDR3 DNA reads TGTGCTAGTGGTTTGGATCCCCTAGCGGGGGGTCCCTACAATGAGCAGTTCTTC. The encoded protein is CASGLDPLAGGPYNEQFF.